This T cell receptor beta chain was sequenced in a study of blood T cell repertoires in COVID-19. Profiling relied on immunoSEQ multiplex PCR, and the TCRdb table lists in-frame clones only, not all of them. The table lists hundreds of thousands of clones, 90% of them singletons. Germline V gene data show CDR1 as MNHEY and CDR2 as SMNVEV (reference sequence). The CDR3 sequence is 14 residues long. V was clipped by 3 bases and J by 0 bases, with 9 bases between them. The source of this sequence is a woman under 30 with acute COVID-19. The sequenced sample consisted of PBMCs or T cells enriched from blood (not recorded which). This chain joins TRBV27 and TRBJ2-7, with a weak D call TRBD2 (6 bases). DNA of the CDR3: TGTGCCAGCAGTTTCGGAGGGAACTCCTACGAGCAGTACTTC. Its translation: CASSFGGNSYEQYF.